Below are 25 T cell receptor beta chains sequenced from a single sample in a study of cytomegalovirus exposure and HLA in healthy donors. Produced via immunoSEQ multiplex PCR; TCRdb's table is partial and in-frame only. The table records approximately 200,000 clones, around 80% of them present only once. The specimen was PBMCs. The receptors here all came from a woman younger than 45 in good health and CMV-seronegative.

The chain carries TRBV5-1 and TRBJ1-2; 9 bases are a match to TRBD1. Losses at the gene ends were 7 bases for V and 1 base for J; bases not matched to a gene: 5. Germline assignment: CDR1 SGHRS and CDR2 YFSETQ. CDR3 length equals 14 residues. The CDR3 bases are TGCGCCAGCTCCCGGGGACAGGGTAACTATGGCTACACCTTC. It is translated as CASSRGQGNYGYTF.

The genes are TRBV4-1 and TRBJ2-4; TRBD1 agrees at 8 bases. This CDR3 is 19 amino acids long. Trimming at V came to 2 bases and at J to 0 bases, leaving 12 bases not matched to a gene. Germline V gene lookup returns CDR1 MGHRA and CDR2 YSYEKL. The CDR3, as DNA: TGCGCCAGCAGCCAACGCTATGATCAGGGGGCATTAGCCAAAAACATTCAGTACTTC. Protein: CASSQRYDQGALAKNIQYF.

This clone was counted only a few times. The chain carries TRBV7-2 and TRBJ2-7; 12 bases agree with TRBD2. CDR3 length: 17 residues. V lost 3 bases, J lost 5 bases, and 11 bases stayed unmatched. Germline V CDR1 and CDR2: SGHTA, FQGNSA. The DNA of the CDR3 is TGTGCCAGCAGCTTCCTGGCTAGCGGGAGGGGGACCGACGAGCAGTACTTC. This codes for CASSFLASGRGTDEQYF.

This clone was observed a single time. The genes are TRBV7-6 and TRBJ2-7; D remains unclear. The CDR3 contains 15 residues. The germline V gene encodes CDR1 SGHVS and CDR2 FNYEAQ. Trimming took 2 bases from V and 1 from J, leaving 12 bases between them. CDR3 bases: TGTGCCAGCAGCTTACAAAGTCCGGGTTCCTACGAGCAGTACTTC. Translation: CASSLQSPGSYEQYF.

V gene TRBV30 combines with J gene TRBJ1-5, with TRBD1 matching over 7 bases. Germline V gene lookup returns CDR1 GTSNPN and CDR2 SVGIG (reference sequence). V lost 0 bases, J lost 7 bases, and 9 bases stayed unmatched. The CDR3 contains 15 residues. Written as DNA, the CDR3 is TGTGCCTGGAGTGTAGGACAGGCTCTCGGGCAGCCCCAGCATTTT. Encoded protein: CAWSVGQALGQPQHF.

The chain links TRBV30 to TRBJ1-4; the D gene is possibly TRBD1 (6 bases). Trimming stripped 3 bases from V and 4 bases from J, with 12 bases between. The CDR3 loop spans 14 amino acids. CDR1 is GTSNPN, CDR2 SVGIG, per germline (reference sequence). The CDR3: CAWRLGAFNEKLFF. Written as DNA, the CDR3 is TGTGCCTGGAGACTGGGGGCTTTTAATGAAAAACTGTTTTTT.

The V gene is TRBV6-5, the J gene TRBJ2-5, with TRBD2 matching over 11 bases. Germline V gene sequence: CDR1 MNHEY, CDR2 SVGAGI. The CDR3 sequence is 15 residues long. With 6 bases clipped from V and 2 bases from J, the junction kept 5 bases outside the gene matches. CDR3 DNA: TGTGCCAGCAGATTAGCGGGAGGGCCTCAAGAGACCCAGTACTTC. This codes for CASRLAGGPQETQYF.

This clone occurred a few times. The chain is built from TRBV19 and TRBJ1-2; 7 nucleotides align to TRBD1. The germline CDR1 and CDR2 sequences are LNHDA and SQIVND (reference sequence). The V gene end was trimmed by 9 bases and the J gene end by 4 bases; junction bases not matched to a gene: 14. The CDR3 runs to 15 residues. The CDR3 coding sequence is TGTGCCAGCAAGGGGGCGGGACGGGAGTTCTATGGCTACACCTTC. It is translated as CASKGAGREFYGYTF.

The chain uses TRBV18 and TRBJ1-6; D remains unclear. Germline-derived CDR1 and CDR2 are KGHSH and LQKENI. V gave up 3 bases and J gave up 7 bases, with 7 bases separating them. The CDR3 covers 13 residues. This CDR3 is CASSPRENSPLHF. The CDR3 nucleotides read TGTGCCAGCTCACCGAGGGAGAATTCACCCCTCCACTTT. The full variable domain, rest sourced from reference TRBV18 and TRBJ1-6, is NAGVMQNPRHLVRRRGQEARLRCSPMKGHSHVYWYRQLPEEGLKFMVYLQKENIIDESGMPKERFSAEFPKEGPSILRIQQVVRGDSAAYFCASSPRENSPLHFGNGTRLTVT.

The chain combines TRBV5-1 with TRBJ2-1, with 8 nucleotides matching TRBD2. Germline V gene sequence: CDR1 SGHRS, CDR2 YFSETQ. The CDR3 runs 15 residues. The V and J ends lost 4 bases and 6 bases, in that order; junction bases with no gene match: 9. The CDR3: CASSLVATSGNEQFF. The DNA of the CDR3 is TGCGCCAGCAGCCTGGTGGCAACTAGCGGCAATGAGCAGTTCTTC.

The chain couples TRBV7-6 to TRBJ2-1, with 7 bases that match TRBD2. V shed 7 bases, J shed 0 bases, and the junction held 6 bases outside the gene matches. Per germline, CDR1 SGHVS and CDR2 FNYEAQ. This CDR3 region has 15 residues. This chain's CDR3 is CASTAGGSSYNEQFF. CDR3 DNA sequence: TGTGCCAGCACCGCCGGCGGGAGCTCCTACAATGAGCAGTTCTTC.

This clone was seen a single time. DNA of the CDR3: TGTGCCAGCAGCTCTGTAGTAAAACGAGGCACCGGGGAGCTGTTTTTT. This codes for CASSSVVKRGTGELFF. The rearrangement uses TRBV5-4 and TRBJ2-2; the D is unclear. This CDR3 contains 16 residues. Germline V CDR1 and CDR2: SGHNT, YYREEE (reference sequence). Between the trimmed V and J ends, which lost 3 bases and 4 bases, there was a span of 16 bases.

In the case of this clone: Different DNA sequences within this sample yield the same CDR3. This chain joins TRBV27 and TRBJ2-7; 7 bases are shared with TRBD2. CDR1 is MNHEY, CDR2 SMNVEV, per germline (reference sequence). The CDR3 is 15 amino acids. V lost 2 bases to trimming and J lost 0 bases; unmatched junction nucleotides: 4. For the CDR3, the DNA is TGTGCCAGCAGTTTAGCGGGAGCGAGCTCCTACGAGCAGTACTTC. Translated: CASSLAGASSYEQYF.

J is TRBJ1-5 and V is TRBV30; D may be TRBD1 (6 bases). Trimming stripped 1 base from V and 9 bases from J, with 10 bases between. The length of the CDR3 is 12 residues. The germline gives CDR1 GTSNPN, CDR2 SVGIG (reference sequence). The CDR3 DNA sequence: TGTGCCTGGAGTGGGGGAGGGGGGCCCCAGCATTTT. Residues: CAWSGGGGPQHF.

This chain uses TRBV18 with TRBJ1-5; 9 positions match TRBD1. The CDR3 sequence is 13 residues long. Germline CDR1 and CDR2: KGHSH and LQKENI. After removal of 5 bases from V and 5 bases from J, the junction contained 1 base not matched to a gene. Here the CDR3 reads CASSRDRDQPQHF. The CDR3 DNA reads TGTGCCAGCTCAAGGGACAGGGATCAGCCCCAGCATTTT. The variable domain in full, with the rest retrieved from reference TRBV18 and TRBJ1-5, is NAGVMQNPRHLVRRRGQEARLRCSPMKGHSHVYWYRQLPEEGLKFMVYLQKENIIDESGMPKERFSAEFPKEGPSILRIQQVVRGDSAAYFCASSRDRDQPQHFGDGTRLSIL.

CDR3 in amino acids: CASSVVGEGNSPLHF. DNA of the CDR3: TGTGCCAGCTCGGTGGTCGGGGAAGGGAATTCACCCCTCCACTTT. V gene TRBV18 combines with J gene TRBJ1-6, with D uncertain. This CDR3 comprises 15 residues. V lost 6 bases and J 7 bases, leaving 16 bases between the germline ends. Germline assignment: CDR1 KGHSH and CDR2 LQKENI.

This clone was seen just once. The J gene is TRBJ2-1, the V gene TRBV7-2; a weak D match, TRBD1 (5 bases). The CDR3 is made up of 12 amino acids. CDR1 SGHTA and CDR2 FQGNSA come from the germline V gene. Trimming stripped 1 base from V and 10 bases from J, with 8 bases between. The CDR3 is CASSLVAGEQFF. CDR3 DNA sequence: TGTGCCAGCAGCTTAGTGGCAGGGGAGCAGTTCTTC.

This chain uses TRBV18 with TRBJ1-1; D remains ambiguous. From germline, CDR1 is KGHSH and CDR2 LQKENI. This CDR3 contains 15 residues. With 2 bases removed from V and 3 bases from J, the gap between germline ends came to 13 bases. CDR3 region: CASSPSIQRDTEAFF. Here the CDR3 DNA reads TGTGCCAGCTCACCATCTATACAGAGAGACACTGAAGCTTTCTTT.

V is TRBV18 and J is TRBJ2-7; D possibly corresponds to TRBD2 (6 bases). The ends were cut back, 3 bases at V and 2 bases at J, with 8 bases in the middle. CDR1 is KGHSH, CDR2 LQKENI, per germline. The CDR3 contains 13 residues. CDR3 region: CASSPGGTYEQYF. CDR3 DNA: TGTGCCAGCTCACCGGGCGGGACCTACGAGCAGTACTTC.

This clone was counted once. This specimen includes other DNA sequences encoding the same CDR3. The V gene is TRBV7-9, the J gene TRBJ2-5, with TRBD2 matching 8 bases. J was trimmed by 2 bases and V by 2 bases; bases with no gene match: 4. The CDR3 length is 15 residues. Germline loops: CDR1 SEHNR, CDR2 FQNEAQ (reference sequence). The CDR3 region is CASSLRTSGQETQYF. The CDR3 nucleotides read TGTGCCAGCAGCTTACGTACTAGCGGACAAGAGACCCAGTACTTC.

The gene calls are TRBV5-1 and TRBJ1-2; the D is unclear. This CDR3 comprises 14 residues. Germline V gives CDR1 SGHRS, CDR2 YFSETQ. V lost 4 bases and J 2 bases, leaving 12 bases between the germline ends. The CDR3 nucleotides are TGCGCCAGCAGCATAGGAAGACACAACTATGGCTACACCTTC. It codes for CASSIGRHNYGYTF.

The chain carries TRBV27 and TRBJ1-1; D is possibly TRBD1 (5 bases). This CDR3 contains 13 residues. V was clipped by 4 bases and J by 10 bases, with 16 bases between them. From germline, CDR1 is MNHEY and CDR2 SMNVEV (reference sequence). CDR3: CASSSTPKRGAFF. CDR3 bases: TGTGCCAGCAGTTCCACCCCAAAAAGGGGAGCTTTCTTT.

The chain links TRBV29-1 to TRBJ2-2, with D possibly TRBD1 on 6 matching bases. Trimming pared 5 bases from V and 2 bases from J, leaving 15 bases between. Germline values: CDR1 SQVTM, CDR2 ANQGSEA. The CDR3 contains 15 residues. CDR3 nucleotides: TGCAGCGTTATGGACAGATACACTAACACCGGGGAGCTGTTTTTT. Its translation is CSVMDRYTNTGELFF.

The genes are TRBV7-8 and TRBJ1-6; 7 positions agree with TRBD1. The CDR3 is 16 amino acids. With 1 base clipped from V and 13 bases from J, the junction kept 13 bases outside the gene matches. Looked up from germline, CDR1 is SGHVS and CDR2 is FQNEAQ. DNA of the CDR3: TGTGCCAGCAGCTTAGTCGCCAGGGCAGGGGGTGGGCCCCTCCACTTT. Translated: CASSLVARAGGGPLHF.

The gene calls are TRBV19 and TRBJ2-3; D possibly corresponds to TRBD1 (5 bases). Trimming stripped 8 bases from V and 4 bases from J, with 10 bases between. Looked up from germline, CDR1 is LNHDA and CDR2 is SQIVND (reference sequence). The CDR3 is made up of 12 amino acids. DNA for the CDR3: TGTGCCAGTGGGCAAGGGGCAGATACGCAGTATTTT. Its protein is CASGQGADTQYF.